Following are 6 T cell receptor beta chains from one sample sequenced in a study of somatic mutations in cytotoxic T cells in rheumatoid arthritis. TCRdb's table, derived via immunoSEQ multiplex PCR, lists solely in-frame clones and lacks some. The sample holds about 18,000 clones; roughly four fifths are singletons and the top ten take around 15%. The sequenced sample was CD8+ T cells sorted from blood. Source of these receptors: an adult with rheumatoid arthritis.

The CDR3 sequence is CASSLTDTQYF. CDR3 sequence (DNA): TGTGCCAGCAGCTTGACAGATACGCAGTATTTT. The chain combines TRBV5-6 with TRBJ2-3; D remains ambiguous. From germline, CDR1 is SGHDT and CDR2 YYEEEE. V lost 1 base to trimming and J lost 3 bases, with 0 bases between them. The CDR3 has 11 amino acids.

The chain is built from TRBV4-1 and TRBJ2-7; no firm D call. V shed 1 base and J shed 0 bases, with 10 bases lying between them. Germline lookup yields CDR1 MGHRA and CDR2 YSYEKL. The CDR3 totals 15 residues. For the CDR3, the DNA is TGCGCCAGCAGCCAAGGGAAGGATGGCTCCTACGAGCAGTACTTC. Translation: CASSQGKDGSYEQYF.

The chain combines TRBV7-9 with TRBJ2-7; the D gene is possibly TRBD2 (6 bases). The ends were cut back, 0 bases at V and 7 bases at J, with 22 bases in the middle. The CDR3 spans 17 residues. In germline, CDR1 is SEHNR, CDR2 FQNEAQ (reference sequence). The CDR3 region is CASSLAMLGGPANEQYF. The CDR3 DNA sequence: TGTGCCAGCAGCTTAGCTATGTTGGGAGGACCCGCGAATGAGCAGTACTTC.

The chain links TRBV19 to TRBJ2-6; D tentatively fits TRBD1 or TRBD2 (5 bases each). This CDR3 spans 16 amino acids. Germline CDR1 reads LNHDA; CDR2 reads SQIVND (reference sequence). V was shortened by 4 bases and J by 2 bases, with 12 bases between the two germline ends. The CDR3 coding sequence is TGTGCCAGTAGTACCGGGACGGGGACTGGGGCCAACGTCCTGACTTTC. This sequence encodes CASSTGTGTGANVLTF. Combining the CDR3 with reference TRBV19 and TRBJ2-6 gives the whole variable domain DGGITQSPKYLFRKEGQNVTLSCEQNLNHDAMYWYRQDPGQGLRLIYYSQIVNDFQKGDIAEGYSVSREKKESFPLTVTSAQKNPTAFYLCASSTGTGTGANVLTFGAGSRLTVL.

The chain couples TRBV6-1 to TRBJ1-2, with TRBD1 as a possible D gene (5 bases). This CDR3 is built from 14 residues. Germline lookup yields CDR1 MNHNS and CDR2 SASEGT. V lost 0 bases and J lost 4, with 9 bases in between. CDR3 region: CASSEAGRAYGYTF. CDR3 DNA: TGTGCCAGCAGTGAAGCCGGCAGGGCCTATGGCTACACCTTC.

This clone came up once. The gene calls are TRBV29-1 and TRBJ2-1; either TRBD1 or TRBD2 may fit D (5 bases each). Germline CDR1 SQVTM, CDR2 ANQGSEA. V lost 1 base, J lost 4 bases, and 11 bases lay in between. The CDR3 is 14 residues long. CDR3 in DNA: TGCAGCGTTGAAGGAGGGGAAGCGTACAATGAGCAGTTCTTC. This sequence encodes CSVEGGEAYNEQFF.